The 16 T cell receptor beta chains presented below share a single source sample, sequenced in a study of cytomegalovirus exposure and HLA in healthy donors. The PCR ran on 60 Vbeta and 13 Jbeta primers. Generated by immunoSEQ multiplex PCR, the TCRdb table keeps only in-frame clones and is missing some. This table has fewer than 200,000 clones, more than 75% appearing once. Sequencing was carried out using PBMCs. The origin of the receptors is a woman under 40 in good health and CMV-seropositive.

This sequence joins TRBV6-5 and TRBJ2-3, with 7 bases aligning to TRBD1. Trimming cost V 2 bases and J 2 bases; bases outside gene matches: 4. CDR3 length: 15 residues. Germline V gives CDR1 MNHEY, CDR2 SVGAGI. The CDR3 nucleotides read TGTGCCAGCAGTTACAAGGGACAGTTCACAGATACGCAGTATTTT. Encoded protein: CASSYKGQFTDTQYF.

This chain uses TRBV4-3 with TRBJ2-7; 7 bases agree with TRBD1. Per germline, CDR1 LGHNA and CDR2 YSLEER. The CDR3 contains 16 residues. J was trimmed by 5 bases and V by 0 bases; bases with no gene match: 10. CDR3 region: CASSQDARQGIHEQYF. The DNA of the CDR3 is TGCGCCAGCAGCCAAGATGCGAGACAGGGAATACACGAGCAGTACTTC.

This clone was seen only once. This sequence joins TRBV5-6 and TRBJ1-1; TRBD1 is a possible D gene (5 bases). The CDR3 totals 14 residues. Trimming removed 0 bases from V and 5 bases from J, with 11 bases in between. Germline loops: CDR1 SGHDT, CDR2 YYEEEE. The CDR3 DNA reads TGTGCCAGCAGCTTGGTGGGCCAGGGAACTGAAGCTTTCTTT. Residues: CASSLVGQGTEAFF.

This chain uses TRBV28 with TRBJ2-7; tentative D call: TRBD2 (5 bases). This CDR3 is 13 amino acids long. The ends were cut back, 6 bases at V and 8 bases at J, with 17 bases in the middle. Germline assignment: CDR1 MDHEN and CDR2 SYDVKM. The CDR3 DNA follows: TGTGCCAGCAGCCGAAGCGGAGCTACGAAGCAGTACTTC. Translation gives CASSRSGATKQYF. Combining the CDR3 with reference TRBV28 and TRBJ2-7 gives the whole variable domain DVKVTQSSRYLVKRTGEKVFLECVQDMDHENMFWYRQDPGLGLRLIYFSYDVKMKEKGDIPEGYSVSREKKERFSLILESASTNQTSMYLCASSRSGATKQYFGPGTRLTVT.

In this sample, this clone turned up once. V gene TRBV5-6 combines with J gene TRBJ2-2, with 11 bases fitting TRBD1. Germline CDR1 reads SGHDT; CDR2 reads YYEEEE. After removal of 4 bases from V and 6 bases from J, the junction contained 5 bases not matched to a gene. There are 15 residues in the CDR3. CDR3 region: CASSPPGQGAGELFF. CDR3 nucleotides: TGTGCCAGCAGCCCACCGGGACAGGGGGCCGGGGAGCTGTTTTTT. The full variable domain, with the rest looked up from reference TRBV5-6 and TRBJ2-2, is DAGVTQSPTHLIKTRGQQVTLRCSPKSGHDTVSWYQQALGQGPQFIFQYYEEEERQRGNFPDRFSGHQFPNYSSELNVNALLLGDSALYLCASSPPGQGAGELFFGEGSRLTVL.

This chain uses TRBV5-1 with TRBJ2-5, with D perhaps matching TRBD2 (5 bases). V shed 1 base and J shed 5 bases, with 18 bases lying between them. From germline, CDR1 is SGHRS and CDR2 YFSETQ. The CDR3 runs 16 residues. The CDR3 DNA follows: TGCGCCAGCAGCTTGAATATGTGGGGTCCGGGGGAGACCCAGTACTTC. Translating it yields CASSLNMWGPGETQYF.

This rearrangement joins TRBV19 to TRBJ2-6, with a weak D call TRBD1 (6 bases). Germline lookup yields CDR1 LNHDA and CDR2 SQIVND (reference sequence). CDR3 length equals 15 residues. V lost 6 bases to trimming and J lost 0 bases, with 9 bases between them. This chain's CDR3 is CASRDRASGANVLTF. In nucleotides, the CDR3 is TGTGCCAGTAGGGACAGAGCCTCTGGGGCCAACGTCCTGACTTTC.

The V gene is TRBV19, the J gene TRBJ2-7; perhaps TRBD1 as D (7 bases). V gave up 5 bases and J gave up 6 bases, with 20 bases separating them. Germline-derived CDR1 and CDR2 are LNHDA and SQIVND (reference sequence). The CDR3 has 15 amino acids. CDR3 sequence: CASSPRRETGLEQYF. DNA of the CDR3: TGTGCCAGTAGTCCAAGACGGGAGACAGGGCTCGAGCAGTACTTC.

This clone has more than one count but fewer than ten. The V gene is TRBV11-2, the J gene TRBJ2-6; TRBD2 might be the D (6 bases). The CDR3 runs 19 residues. Germline CDR1 and CDR2: SGHAT and FQNNGV. V gave up 5 bases and J gave up 2 bases, with 22 bases separating them. In DNA, the CDR3 is TGTGCCAGCAGCCACCTTCTGCGGGGAGGTGCTGCTGGGGCCAACGTCCTGACTTTC. Its protein is CASSHLLRGGAAGANVLTF.

Only one count was recorded for this clone. This chain uses TRBV18 with TRBJ2-5, with 9 bases matching TRBD2. This CDR3 contains 18 residues. Germline assignment: CDR1 KGHSH and CDR2 LQKENI. Germline trimming cut 2 bases from V and 5 bases from J; bases unmatched to any gene: 15. CDR3 loop: CASSPTIAGAGRLETQYF. The DNA for the CDR3 is TGTGCCAGCTCACCAACAATAGCGGGGGCCGGCCGACTTGAGACCCAGTACTTC.

The sample holds a few counts of this clone. DNA for the CDR3: TGTGCCAGTAGTAATCGGGGTCGTAGAACCGGGGAGCTGTTTTTT. Residues: CASSNRGRRTGELFF. V usage is TRBV19 and J usage is TRBJ2-2; a weak D match, TRBD2 (5 bases). CDR1 is LNHDA, CDR2 SQIVND, per germline (reference sequence). Trimming took 4 bases from V and 5 from J, leaving 14 bases between them. This CDR3 is 15 amino acids long.

CDR3 sequence reads: CASSLDRGTEAFF. In nucleotides, the CDR3 is TGTGCCAGCAGCTTGGACAGGGGCACTGAAGCTTTCTTT. The J gene is TRBJ1-1, the V gene TRBV5-4; 7 nucleotides agree with TRBD1. The CDR3 extends over 13 amino acids. Germline trimming cut 0 bases from V and 4 bases from J; bases unmatched to any gene: 0. Per the germline V gene, CDR1 is SGHNT and CDR2 is YYREEE (reference sequence).

CDR3 nucleotide sequence: TGTGCCAGCAGCCGACAGATTATGAACACTGAAGCTTTCTTT. It translates to CASSRQIMNTEAFF. J is TRBJ1-1 and V is TRBV5-4, with a weak D call TRBD1 (5 bases). Germline loops: CDR1 SGHNT, CDR2 YYREEE (reference sequence). The CDR3 spans 14 residues. V lost 4 bases and J lost 0, with 10 bases in between.

The CDR3 is CASSLSSRVLSTDTQYF. The CDR3 DNA is TGTGCCAGCAGTTTATCATCGAGGGTTCTTAGCACAGATACGCAGTATTTT. The J gene is TRBJ2-3, the V gene TRBV27; tentatively, D is TRBD2 (5 bases). This CDR3 spans 17 amino acids. Germline CDR1 reads MNHEY; CDR2 reads SMNVEV (reference sequence). V dropped 0 bases and J dropped 0 bases, with 13 bases sitting between them.

The V and J genes are TRBV7-8 and TRBJ1-3, with 7 bases that match TRBD1. The germline gives CDR1 SGHVS, CDR2 FQNEAQ. With V trimmed by 1 base and J by 7 bases, 7 bases remained unmatched. The CDR3 has 15 amino acids. This CDR3 reads CASSLVGTVGNTIYF. In DNA, the CDR3 is TGTGCCAGCAGCTTAGTCGGGACAGTTGGGAACACCATATATTTT.

This chain connects TRBV5-1 to TRBJ2-7; 9 nucleotides agree with TRBD1. Germline V lookup: CDR1 SGHRS, CDR2 YFSETQ. V lost 4 bases, J lost 0 bases, and 5 bases stayed unmatched. This CDR3 spans 15 amino acids. Here the CDR3 DNA reads TGCGCCAGCAGCCGGGACAGGGAGTCCTCCTACGAGCAGTACTTC. Its protein is CASSRDRESSYEQYF.